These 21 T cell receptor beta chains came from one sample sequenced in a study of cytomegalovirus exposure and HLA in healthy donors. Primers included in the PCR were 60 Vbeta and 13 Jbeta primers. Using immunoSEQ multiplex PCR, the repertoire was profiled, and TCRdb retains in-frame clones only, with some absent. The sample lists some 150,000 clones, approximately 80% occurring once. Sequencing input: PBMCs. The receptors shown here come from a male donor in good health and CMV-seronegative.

The CDR3 protein is CASSDRGRGDEKLFF. In DNA, the CDR3 is TGTGCCAGCAGTGACCGGGGCAGGGGGGACGAAAAACTGTTTTTT. The chain carries TRBV6-1 and TRBJ1-4, with TRBD1 matching over 7 bases. The CDR3 extends over 15 amino acids. Germline values: CDR1 MNHNS, CDR2 SASEGT. The V gene end was trimmed by 3 bases and the J gene end by 8 bases; junction bases not matched to a gene: 9.

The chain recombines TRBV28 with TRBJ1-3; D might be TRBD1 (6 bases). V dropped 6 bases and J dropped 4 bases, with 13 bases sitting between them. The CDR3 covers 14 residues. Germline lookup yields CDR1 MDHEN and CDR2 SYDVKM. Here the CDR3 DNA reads TGTGCCAGCAGCCCCGGAGGACAGGGAAACACCATATATTTT. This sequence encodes CASSPGGQGNTIYF.

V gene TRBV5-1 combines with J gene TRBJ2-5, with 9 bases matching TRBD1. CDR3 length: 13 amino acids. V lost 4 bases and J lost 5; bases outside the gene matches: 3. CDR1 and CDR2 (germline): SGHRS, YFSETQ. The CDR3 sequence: CASSLTGGETQYF. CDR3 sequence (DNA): TGCGCCAGCAGCCTGACAGGGGGGGAGACCCAGTACTTC.

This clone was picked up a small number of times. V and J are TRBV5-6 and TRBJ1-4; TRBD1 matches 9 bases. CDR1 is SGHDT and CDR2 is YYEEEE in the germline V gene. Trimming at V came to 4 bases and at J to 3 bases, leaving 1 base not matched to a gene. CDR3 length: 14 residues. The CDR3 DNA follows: TGTGCCAGCAGCGGACAGGGGTCTAATGAAAAACTGTTTTTT. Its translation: CASSGQGSNEKLFF.

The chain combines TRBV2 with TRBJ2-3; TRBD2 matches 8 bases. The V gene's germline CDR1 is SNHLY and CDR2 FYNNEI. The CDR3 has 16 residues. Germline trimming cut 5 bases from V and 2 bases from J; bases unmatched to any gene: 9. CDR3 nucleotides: TGTGCCAGCAGTCAATTGACTAGCGCCATCACAGATACGCAGTATTTT. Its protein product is CASSQLTSAITDTQYF.

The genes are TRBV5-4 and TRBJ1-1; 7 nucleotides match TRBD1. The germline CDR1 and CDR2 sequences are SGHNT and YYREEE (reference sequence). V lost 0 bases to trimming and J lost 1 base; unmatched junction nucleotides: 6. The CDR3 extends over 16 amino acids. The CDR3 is CASSLAPTGTNTEAFF. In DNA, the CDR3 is TGTGCCAGCAGCTTGGCGCCGACAGGGACGAACACTGAAGCTTTCTTT.

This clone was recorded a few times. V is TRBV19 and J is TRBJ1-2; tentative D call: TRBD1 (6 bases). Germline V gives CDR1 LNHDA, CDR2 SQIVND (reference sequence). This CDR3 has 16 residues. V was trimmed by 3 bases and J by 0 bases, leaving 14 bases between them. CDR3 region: CASSIWGLSANYGYTF. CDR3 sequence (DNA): TGTGCCAGTAGTATTTGGGGGCTCTCAGCTAACTATGGCTACACCTTC.

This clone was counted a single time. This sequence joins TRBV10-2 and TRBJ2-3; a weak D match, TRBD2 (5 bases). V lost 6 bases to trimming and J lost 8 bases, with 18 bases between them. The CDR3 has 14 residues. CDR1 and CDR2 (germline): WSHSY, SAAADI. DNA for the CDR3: TGCGCCAGCAGCGATGGATTCTCGGCGGGTACGCAGTATTTT. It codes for CASSDGFSAGTQYF.

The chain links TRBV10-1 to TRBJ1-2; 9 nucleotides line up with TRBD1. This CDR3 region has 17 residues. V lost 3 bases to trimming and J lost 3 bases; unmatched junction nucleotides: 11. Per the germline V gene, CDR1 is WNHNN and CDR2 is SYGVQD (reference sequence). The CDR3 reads CASSERTGELGDYGYTF. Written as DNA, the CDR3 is TGCGCCAGCAGTGAACGGACAGGGGAGTTAGGTGACTATGGCTACACCTTC.

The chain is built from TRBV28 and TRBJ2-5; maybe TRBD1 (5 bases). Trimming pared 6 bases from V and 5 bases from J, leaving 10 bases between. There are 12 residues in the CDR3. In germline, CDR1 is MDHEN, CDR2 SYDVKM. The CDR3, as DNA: TGTGCCAGCAGGTTGGGGCAGGAGACCCAGTACTTC. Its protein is CASRLGQETQYF. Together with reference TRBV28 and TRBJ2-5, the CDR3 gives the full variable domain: DVKVTQSSRYLVKRTGEKVFLECVQDMDHENMFWYRQDPGLGLRLIYFSYDVKMKEKGDIPEGYSVSREKKERFSLILESASTNQTSMYLCASRLGQETQYFGPGTRLLVL.

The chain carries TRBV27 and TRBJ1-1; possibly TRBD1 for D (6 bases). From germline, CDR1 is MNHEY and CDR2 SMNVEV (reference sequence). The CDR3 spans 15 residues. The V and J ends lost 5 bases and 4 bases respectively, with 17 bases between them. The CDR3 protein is CASSRTDAHGTEAFF. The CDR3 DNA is TGTGCCAGCAGTCGGACAGATGCCCATGGCACTGAAGCTTTCTTT.

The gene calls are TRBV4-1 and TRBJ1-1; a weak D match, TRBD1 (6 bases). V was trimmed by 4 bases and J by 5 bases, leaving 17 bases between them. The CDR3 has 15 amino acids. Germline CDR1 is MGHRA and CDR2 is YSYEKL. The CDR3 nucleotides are TGCGCCAGCAGCCTTTTGGGGGGGGGCGGAACTGAAGCTTTCTTT. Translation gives CASSLLGGGGTEAFF.

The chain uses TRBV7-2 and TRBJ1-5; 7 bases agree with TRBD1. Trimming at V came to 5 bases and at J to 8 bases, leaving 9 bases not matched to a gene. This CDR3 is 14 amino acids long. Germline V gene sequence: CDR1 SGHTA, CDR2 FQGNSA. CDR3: CASSRQGGLEPQHF. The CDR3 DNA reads TGTGCCAGCAGCCGGCAGGGGGGTTTAGAGCCCCAGCATTTT.

The CDR3, as DNA: TGTGCCAGCTCACCGACTAGCGGTACAGATACGCAGTATTTT. It yields the protein CASSPTSGTDTQYF. The chain uses TRBV18 and TRBJ2-3, with TRBD2 matching 9 bases. Germline V gene sequence: CDR1 KGHSH, CDR2 LQKENI. This CDR3 has 14 residues. V trimming: 3 bases; J trimming: 3 bases; junction bases outside the gene matches: 1.

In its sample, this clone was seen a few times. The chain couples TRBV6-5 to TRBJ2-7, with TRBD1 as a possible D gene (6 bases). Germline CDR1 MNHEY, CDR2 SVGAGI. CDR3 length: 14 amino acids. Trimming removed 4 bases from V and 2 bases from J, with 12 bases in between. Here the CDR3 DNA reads TGTGCCAGCAGTTCCCGGACAGCAGCCTACGAGCAGTACTTC. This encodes CASSSRTAAYEQYF.

CDR3 in DNA: TGTGCCAGCAGCCAAGCTATCCAGGCCGCTGGAAACACCATATATTTT. The encoded protein is CASSQAIQAAGNTIYF. The V and J genes are TRBV4-2 and TRBJ1-3; no definite D call. Germline CDR1 and CDR2: LGHNA and YNFKEQ. This CDR3 contains 16 residues. Trimming pared 1 base from V and 2 bases from J, leaving 12 bases between.

CDR3 sequence: CASRARSSGDTQYF. In nucleotides, the CDR3 is TGTGCCAGCAGGGCCAGGTCCTCGGGGGATACGCAGTATTTT. This chain joins TRBV13 and TRBJ2-3, with D possibly being TRBD2 (5 bases). Germline assignment: CDR1 PRHDT and CDR2 FYEKMQ (reference sequence). The CDR3 spans 14 residues. V was pared by 6 bases and J by 6 bases, with 16 bases between.

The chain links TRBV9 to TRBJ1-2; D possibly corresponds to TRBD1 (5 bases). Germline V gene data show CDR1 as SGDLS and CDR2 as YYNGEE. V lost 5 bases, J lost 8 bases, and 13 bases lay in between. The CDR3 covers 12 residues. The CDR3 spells CASSRPSGGYTF. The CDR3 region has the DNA TGTGCCAGCAGTCGTCCCTCAGGGGGCTACACCTTC.

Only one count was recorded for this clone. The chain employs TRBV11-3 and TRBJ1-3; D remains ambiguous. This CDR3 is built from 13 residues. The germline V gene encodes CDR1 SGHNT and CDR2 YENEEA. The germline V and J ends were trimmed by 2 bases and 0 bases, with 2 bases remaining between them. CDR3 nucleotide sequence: TGTGCCAGCAGCTTACTCTCTGGAAACACCATATATTTT. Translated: CASSLLSGNTIYF.

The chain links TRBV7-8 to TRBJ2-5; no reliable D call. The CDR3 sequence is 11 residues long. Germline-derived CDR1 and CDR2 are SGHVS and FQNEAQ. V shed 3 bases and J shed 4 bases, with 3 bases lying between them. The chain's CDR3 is CASSFIETQYF. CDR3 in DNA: TGTGCCAGCAGCTTTATAGAGACCCAGTACTTC.

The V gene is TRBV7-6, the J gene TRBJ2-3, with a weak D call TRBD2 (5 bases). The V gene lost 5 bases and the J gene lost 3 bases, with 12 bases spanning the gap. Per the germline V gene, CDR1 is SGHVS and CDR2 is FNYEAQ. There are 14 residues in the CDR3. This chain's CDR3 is CASSHGVATDTQYF. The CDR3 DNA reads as TGTGCCAGCAGCCACGGGGTAGCGACAGATACGCAGTATTTT.